This T cell receptor (beta chain) originates from a study of T cells in localized non-small cell lung cancer. CDR1 and CDR2 (germline): LNHDA, SQIVND (reference sequence). V lost 7 bases and J lost 1; bases outside the gene matches: 6. The length of the CDR3 is 14 residues. This clone was detected only once. The antigen is undetermined. Repertoires were generated with immunoSEQ multiplex PCR, while TCRdb's copy carries only in-frame clones and drops some. The table shows about 2,200 clones, with about 35% occurring only once. General study points: When the top 100 tumor clones were examined, a median around 61 of them also appeared in the adjacent lung, which was paired and uninvolved. One tumor region alone was sequenced, and heterogeneity therefore remains possible. In uninvolved adjacent lung, T cell clonality reached its highest value, exceeding tumor.

The origin of this receptor is a female donor over 55 with stage I lung adenocarcinoma. The rearrangement joins TRBV19 to TRBJ1-1; 7 nucleotides line up with TRBD1. The specimen was lung tumor tissue, collected before any cancer treatment. CDR3 in DNA: TGTGCCAGTAAACCGGGACAGAGGAACACTGAAGCTTTCTTT. It translates to CASKPGQRNTEAFF.